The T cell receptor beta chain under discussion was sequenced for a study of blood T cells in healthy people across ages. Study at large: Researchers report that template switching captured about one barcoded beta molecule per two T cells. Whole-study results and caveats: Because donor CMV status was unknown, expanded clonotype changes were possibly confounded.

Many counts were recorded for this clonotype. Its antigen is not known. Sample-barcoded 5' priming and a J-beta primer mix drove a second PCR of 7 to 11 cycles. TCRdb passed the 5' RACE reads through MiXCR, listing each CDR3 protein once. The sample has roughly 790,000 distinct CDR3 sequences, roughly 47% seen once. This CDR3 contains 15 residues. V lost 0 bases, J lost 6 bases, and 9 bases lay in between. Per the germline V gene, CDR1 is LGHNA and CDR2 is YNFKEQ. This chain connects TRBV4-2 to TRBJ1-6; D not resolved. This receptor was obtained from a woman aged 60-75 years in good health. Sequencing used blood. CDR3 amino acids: CASSQDRNANSPLHF. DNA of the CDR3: TGTGCCAGCAGCCAAGACCGGAACGCTAATTCACCCCTCCACTTT.